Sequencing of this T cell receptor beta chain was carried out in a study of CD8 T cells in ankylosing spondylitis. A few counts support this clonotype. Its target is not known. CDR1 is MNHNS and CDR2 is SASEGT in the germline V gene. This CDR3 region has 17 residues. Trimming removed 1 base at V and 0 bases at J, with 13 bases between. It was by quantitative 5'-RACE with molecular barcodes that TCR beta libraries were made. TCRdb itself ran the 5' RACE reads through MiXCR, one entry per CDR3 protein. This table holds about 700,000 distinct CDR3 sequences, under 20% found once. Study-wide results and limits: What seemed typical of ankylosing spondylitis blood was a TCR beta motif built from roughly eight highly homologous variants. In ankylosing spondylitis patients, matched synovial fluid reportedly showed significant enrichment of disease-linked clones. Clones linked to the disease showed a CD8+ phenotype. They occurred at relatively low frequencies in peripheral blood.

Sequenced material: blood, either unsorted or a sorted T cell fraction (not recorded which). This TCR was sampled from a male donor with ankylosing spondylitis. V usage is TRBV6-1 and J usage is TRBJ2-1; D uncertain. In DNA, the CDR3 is TGTGCCAGCAGTGAAGGGGCCCTCCGGAGCTCCTACAATGAGCAGTTCTTC. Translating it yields CASSEGALRSSYNEQFF.